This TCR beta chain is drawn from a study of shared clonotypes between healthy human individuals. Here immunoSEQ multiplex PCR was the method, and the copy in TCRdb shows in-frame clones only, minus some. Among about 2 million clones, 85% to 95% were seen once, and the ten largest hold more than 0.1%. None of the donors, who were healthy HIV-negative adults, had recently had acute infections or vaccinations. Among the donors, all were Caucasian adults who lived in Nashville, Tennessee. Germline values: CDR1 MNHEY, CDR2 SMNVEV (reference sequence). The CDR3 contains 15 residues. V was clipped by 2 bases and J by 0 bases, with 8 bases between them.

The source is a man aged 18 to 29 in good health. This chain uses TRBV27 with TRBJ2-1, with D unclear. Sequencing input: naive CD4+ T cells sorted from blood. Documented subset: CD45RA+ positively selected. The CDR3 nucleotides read TGTGCCAGCAGTTTAACTGAGAGCTCCTACAATGAGCAGTTCTTC. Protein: CASSLTESSYNEQFF.